This T cell receptor beta chain was captured in a study of shared clonotypes between healthy human individuals. This clone appeared a few times. Its target is not known. Per germline, CDR1 LNHDA and CDR2 SQIVND (reference sequence). V was clipped by 5 bases and J by 4 bases, with 11 bases between them. CDR3 size: 14 residues. Study outcomes and limitations: Non-shared clonotypes were found to have lower generation probabilities than the clonotypes that were shared by all four of the sorted-subset donors.

TCRdb's copy holds only in-frame clones and misses some; the assay was immunoSEQ multiplex PCR. This table has more than 550,000 clones, just under 75% appearing once. The TCR was taken from a woman aged 30 to 39 in good health. The chain recombines TRBV19 with TRBJ2-2; D not certain. Material: memory CD4+ T cells sorted from blood. Subset here: CD45RA-negative fraction. The CDR3 nucleotides are TGTGCCAGTAGTGGGCGGTCGAGCACCGGGGAGCTGTTTTTT. Protein: CASSGRSSTGELFF.